These 4 T cell receptor beta chains share one sample of origin, sequenced in a study of tumor-infiltrating lymphocytes in primary liver carcinoma. Total RNA and DNA came together from roughly 20-30 mg of bulk tissue without cell sorting. TCR beta cDNA was prepared out of roughly 490 ng total RNA by means of a constant-region primer. TCR beta libraries came from three nested multiplex PCR rounds using slightly modified ARM-PCR. Rounds one and two of PCR, each of 10 cycles, were primed with TRBV1-TRBV30 forward primers and a C-beta reverse primer. A single record per CDR3 protein comes from TCRdb applying MiXCR to the multiplex PCR reads. The sample yields under 150,000 distinct CDR3 sequences, around 70% seen once. The sample comprised tumor-adjacent normal liver tissue. Source of these receptors: an older woman with primary liver carcinoma and hepatitis B virus infection.

Concerning this clonotype: Because the CDR3 is missing its conserved closing phenylalanine or tryptophan, this is likely a read error. The genes are TRBV11-2 and TRBJ2-3, with unresolved D. CDR1 is SGHAT, CDR2 FQNNGV, per germline. V lost 1 base, J lost 1 base, and 9 bases lay in between. The length of the CDR3 is 15 residues. CDR3 in amino acids: CASSLGVGRTDTQYI. As DNA, the CDR3 is TGTGCCAGCAGCTTAGGAGTAGGACGCACAGATACGCAGTATATT.

In regard to this clonotype: A read error may be the cause here, since a much bigger clone is one base away. As DNA, the CDR3 is TGTGCCAGCAGTTTTGCCAGAGAGACCCAGTACTTC. Translated: CASSFARETQYF. The chain employs TRBV28 and TRBJ2-5; D is uncertain. Germline V lookup: CDR1 MDHEN, CDR2 SYDVKM. V lost 3 bases and J lost 4, with 6 bases in between. The CDR3 consists of 12 residues.

Of note for this clonotype: A read error is possible here, since a much larger clone lies one base away. The CDR3 bases are TGTGCCAGCAGTTTTGGGGGGTTCAGCATAGATACGCAGTATTTT. Amino acids: CASSFGGFSIDTQYF. The rearrangement joins TRBV28 to TRBJ2-3; D might be TRBD2 (6 bases). This CDR3 has 15 amino acids. Germline loops: CDR1 MDHEN, CDR2 SYDVKM. The full variable domain, completed using reference TRBV28 and TRBJ2-3, is DVKVTQSSRYLVKRTGEKVFLECVQDMDHENMFWYRQDPGLGLRLIYFSYDVKMKEKGDIPEGYSVSREKKERFSLILESASTNQTSMYLCASSFGGFSIDTQYFGPGTRLTVL.

A remark on this clonotype: The junction shows a germline mismatch at one end, possibly a read error. This chain uses TRBV5-6 with TRBJ2-4; D remains unclear. Germline V gene lookup returns CDR1 SGHDT and CDR2 YYEEEE. This CDR3 comprises 14 residues. The CDR3 nucleotides read TGTGCCAGCAGCATGAGGCACTACAAAATCATTCAGTACTTC. Translated, it gives CASSMRHYKIIQYF.